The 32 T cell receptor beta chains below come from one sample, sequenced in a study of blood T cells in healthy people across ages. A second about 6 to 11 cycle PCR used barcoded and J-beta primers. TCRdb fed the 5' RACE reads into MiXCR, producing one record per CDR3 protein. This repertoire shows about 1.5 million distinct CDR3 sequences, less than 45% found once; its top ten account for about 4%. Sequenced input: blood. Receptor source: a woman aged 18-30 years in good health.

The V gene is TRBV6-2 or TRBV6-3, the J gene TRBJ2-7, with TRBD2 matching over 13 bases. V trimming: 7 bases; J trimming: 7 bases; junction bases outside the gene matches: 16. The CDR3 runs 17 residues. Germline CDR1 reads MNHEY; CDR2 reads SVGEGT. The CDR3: CASTFPGLAGYGNEQYF. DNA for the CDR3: TGTGCCAGCACCTTCCCGGGACTAGCGGGATACGGTAATGAGCAGTACTTC.

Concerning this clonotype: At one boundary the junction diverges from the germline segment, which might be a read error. For the CDR3, the DNA is TGCGCAAGCAGTGGGGGACAGAAAGCTTTCTTT. This translates into CASSGGQKAFF. The chain joins TRBV5-1 to TRBJ1-1; TRBD1 matches at 7 bases. This CDR3 is 11 amino acids long. CDR1 is SGHRS and CDR2 is YFSETQ in the germline V gene. The complete variable domain, with remaining parts taken from reference TRBV5-1 and TRBJ1-1, reads KAGVTQTPRYLIKTRGQQVTLSCSPISGHRSVSWYQQTPGQGLQFLFEYFSETQRNKGNFPGRFSGRQFSNSRSEMNVSTLELGDSALYLCASSGGQKAFFGQGTRLTVV.

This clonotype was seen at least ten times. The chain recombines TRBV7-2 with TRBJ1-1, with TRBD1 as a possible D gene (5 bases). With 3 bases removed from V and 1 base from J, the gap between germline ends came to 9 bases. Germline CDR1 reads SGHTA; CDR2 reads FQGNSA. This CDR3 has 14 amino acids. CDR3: CASSLGRRNTEAFF. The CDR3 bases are TGTGCCAGCAGCTTGGGACGTAGGAACACTGAAGCTTTCTTT.

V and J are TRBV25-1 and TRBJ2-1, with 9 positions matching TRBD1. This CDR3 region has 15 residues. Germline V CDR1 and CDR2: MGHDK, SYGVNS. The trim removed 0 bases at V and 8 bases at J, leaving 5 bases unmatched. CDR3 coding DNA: TGTGCCAGCAGTGAATACGGGACAGGGTATTATGAGCAGTTCTTC. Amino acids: CASSEYGTGYYEQFF.

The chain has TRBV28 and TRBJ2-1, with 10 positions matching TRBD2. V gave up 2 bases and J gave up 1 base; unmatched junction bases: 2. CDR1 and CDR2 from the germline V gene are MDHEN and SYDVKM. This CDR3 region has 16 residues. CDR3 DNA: TGTGCCAGCAGTTTAGAAGCGGGAGGGTCCTACAATGAGCAGTTCTTC. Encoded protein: CASSLEAGGSYNEQFF.

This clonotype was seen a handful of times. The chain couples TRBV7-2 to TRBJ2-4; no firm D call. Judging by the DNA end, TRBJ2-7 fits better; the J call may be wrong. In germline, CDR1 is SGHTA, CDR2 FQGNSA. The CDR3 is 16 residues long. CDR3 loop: CASSLESRLGSVEQYF. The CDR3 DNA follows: TGTGCCAGCAGCTTAGAGAGTCGGCTAGGTTCCGTCGAGCAGTACTTC.

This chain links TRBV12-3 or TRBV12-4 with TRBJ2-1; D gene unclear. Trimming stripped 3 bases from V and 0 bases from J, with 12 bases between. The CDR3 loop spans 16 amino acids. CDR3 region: CASSFNPLSSYNEQFF. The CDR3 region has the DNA TGTGCCAGCAGTTTCAATCCCCTGAGCTCCTACAATGAGCAGTTCTTC.

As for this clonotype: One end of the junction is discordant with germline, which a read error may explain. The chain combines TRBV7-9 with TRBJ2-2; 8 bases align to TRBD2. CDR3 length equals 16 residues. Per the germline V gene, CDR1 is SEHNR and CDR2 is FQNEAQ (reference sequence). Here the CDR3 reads CASSPTGGKNTGELFF. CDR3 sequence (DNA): TGTGCCAGCAGCCCGACGGGGGGGAAAAACACCGGGGAGTTGTTTTTT.

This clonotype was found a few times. CDR3 coding DNA: TGTGCCAGCAGCCAAATCAGGGAGAACACTGAAGCTTTCTTT. Encoded protein: CASSQIRENTEAFF. This sequence joins TRBV7-9 and TRBJ1-1, with a tentative D call TRBD1 (5 bases). The CDR3 length is 14 residues. Trimming removed 5 bases at V and 1 base at J, with 11 bases between. Germline assignment: CDR1 SEHNR and CDR2 FQNEAQ (reference sequence). Full variable domain (rest looked up from reference TRBV7-9 and TRBJ1-1): DTGVSQNPRHKITKRGQNVTFRCDPISEHNRLYWYRQTLGQGPEFLTYFQNEAQLEKSRLLSDRFSAERPKGSFSTLEIQRTEQGDSAMYLCASSQIRENTEAFFGQGTRLTVV.

The CDR3 coding sequence is TGTGCCAGCAGCGGAGGGGGAAGAATTCAGTACTTC. It is translated as CASSGGGRIQYF. The V call is TRBV9, the J call TRBJ2-4; weak D call: TRBD1 (6 bases). Germline values: CDR1 SGDLS, CDR2 YYNGEE. The V gene lost 3 bases and the J gene lost 10 bases, with 11 bases spanning the gap. The CDR3 consists of 12 residues.

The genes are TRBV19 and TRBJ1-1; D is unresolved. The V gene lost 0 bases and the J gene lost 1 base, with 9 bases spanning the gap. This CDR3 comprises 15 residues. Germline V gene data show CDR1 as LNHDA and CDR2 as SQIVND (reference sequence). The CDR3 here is CASSIDEGENTEAFF. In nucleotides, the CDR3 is TGTGCCAGTAGTATAGATGAGGGTGAGAACACTGAAGCTTTCTTT.

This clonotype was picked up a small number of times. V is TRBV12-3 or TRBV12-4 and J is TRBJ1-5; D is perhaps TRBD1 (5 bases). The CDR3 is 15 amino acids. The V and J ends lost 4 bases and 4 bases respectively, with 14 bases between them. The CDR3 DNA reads TGTGCCAGCAGTTGGGTCGGGACGGCTAATCAGCCCCAGCATTTT. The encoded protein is CASSWVGTANQPQHF.

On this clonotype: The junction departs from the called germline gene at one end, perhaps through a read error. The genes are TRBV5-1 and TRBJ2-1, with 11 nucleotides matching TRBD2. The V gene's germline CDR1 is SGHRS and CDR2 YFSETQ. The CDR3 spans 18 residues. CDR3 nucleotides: TGCGCCAGCAGTCTTGTTACCGGGACTAGCGGCTTCTACGATGAGCAGTTCTTC. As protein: CASSLVTGTSGFYDEQFF.

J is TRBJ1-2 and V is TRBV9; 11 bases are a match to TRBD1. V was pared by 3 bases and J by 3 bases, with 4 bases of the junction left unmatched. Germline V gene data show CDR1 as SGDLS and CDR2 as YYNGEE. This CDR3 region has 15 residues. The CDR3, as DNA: TGTGCCAGCAGCGCTCGGACAGGGGGCGACTATGGCTACACCTTC. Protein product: CASSARTGGDYGYTF.

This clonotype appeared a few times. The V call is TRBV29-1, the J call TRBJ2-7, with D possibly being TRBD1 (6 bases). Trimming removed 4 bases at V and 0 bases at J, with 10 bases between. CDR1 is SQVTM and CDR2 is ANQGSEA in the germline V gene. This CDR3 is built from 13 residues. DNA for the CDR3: TGCAGCGTTGTTTGGGACAACTCCTACGAGCAGTACTTC. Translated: CSVVWDNSYEQYF.

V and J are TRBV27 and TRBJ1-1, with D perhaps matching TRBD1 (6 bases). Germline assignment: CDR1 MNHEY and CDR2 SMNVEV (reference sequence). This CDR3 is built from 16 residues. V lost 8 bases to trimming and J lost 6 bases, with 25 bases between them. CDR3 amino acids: CASGVQGRPVTAEAFF. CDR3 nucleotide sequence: TGTGCCAGCGGGGTACAGGGAAGGCCTGTAACGGCTGAAGCTTTCTTT.

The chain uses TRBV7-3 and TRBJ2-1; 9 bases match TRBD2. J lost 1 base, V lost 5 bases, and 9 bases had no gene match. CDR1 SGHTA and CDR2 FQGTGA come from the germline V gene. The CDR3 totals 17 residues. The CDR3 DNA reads TGTGCCAGCAGCCAACCCCGCGGGAGGGATTCCTACAATGAGCAGTTCTTC. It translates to CASSQPRGRDSYNEQFF.

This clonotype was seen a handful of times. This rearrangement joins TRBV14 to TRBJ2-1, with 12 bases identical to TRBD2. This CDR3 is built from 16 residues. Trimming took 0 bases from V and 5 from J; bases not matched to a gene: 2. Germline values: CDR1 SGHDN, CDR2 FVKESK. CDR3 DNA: TGTGCCAGCAGCCAAGAGAGACTAGCGGGGGACAATGAGCAGTTCTTC. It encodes CASSQERLAGDNEQFF.

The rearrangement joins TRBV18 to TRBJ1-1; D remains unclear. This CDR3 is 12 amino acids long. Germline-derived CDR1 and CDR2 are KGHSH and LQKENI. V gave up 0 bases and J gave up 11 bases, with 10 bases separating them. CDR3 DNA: TGTGCCAGCTCACCACCAGGCCTTGGTGCTTTCTTT. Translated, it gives CASSPPGLGAFF.

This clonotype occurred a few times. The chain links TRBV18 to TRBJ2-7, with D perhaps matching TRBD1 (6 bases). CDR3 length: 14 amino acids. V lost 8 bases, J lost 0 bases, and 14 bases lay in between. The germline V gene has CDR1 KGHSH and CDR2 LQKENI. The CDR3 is CASTRGDSSYEQYF. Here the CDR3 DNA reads TGTGCCAGCACCAGGGGTGATAGCTCCTACGAGCAGTACTTC.

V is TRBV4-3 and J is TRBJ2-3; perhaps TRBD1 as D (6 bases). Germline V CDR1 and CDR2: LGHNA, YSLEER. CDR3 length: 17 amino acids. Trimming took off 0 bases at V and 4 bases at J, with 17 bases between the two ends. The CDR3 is CASSQDATTGLADTQYF. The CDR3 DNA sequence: TGCGCCAGCAGCCAAGATGCGACTACAGGGCTAGCAGATACGCAGTATTTT.

CDR3 sequence reads: CASSLDRASGYTF. CDR3 coding DNA: TGTGCCAGCAGCTTGGACAGGGCGAGTGGCTACACCTTC. The chain uses TRBV7-2 and TRBJ1-2; TRBD1 matches 8 bases. Germline assignment: CDR1 SGHTA and CDR2 FQGNSA. V lost 3 bases, J lost 7 bases, and 4 bases stayed unmatched. The CDR3 runs 13 residues.

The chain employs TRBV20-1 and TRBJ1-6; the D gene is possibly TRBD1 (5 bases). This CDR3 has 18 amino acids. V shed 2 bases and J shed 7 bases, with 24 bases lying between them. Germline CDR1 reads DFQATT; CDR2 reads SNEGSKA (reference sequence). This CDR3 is CSARQAGVRGILNSPLHF. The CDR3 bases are TGCAGTGCTAGACAGGCGGGGGTTCGGGGGATTTTGAATTCACCCCTCCACTTT.

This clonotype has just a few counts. CDR3 coding DNA: TGCGCCAGCAGCCCTGAACTTGGTCAGCCCCAGCATTTT. As protein: CASSPELGQPQHF. V gene TRBV5-1 combines with J gene TRBJ1-5; D is undetermined. Germline assignment: CDR1 SGHRS and CDR2 YFSETQ. Trimming stripped 4 bases from V and 6 bases from J, with 11 bases between. The CDR3 covers 13 residues. The whole variable domain, remainder taken from reference TRBV5-1 and TRBJ1-5, is KAGVTQTPRYLIKTRGQQVTLSCSPISGHRSVSWYQQTPGQGLQFLFEYFSETQRNKGNFPGRFSGRQFSNSRSEMNVSTLELGDSALYLCASSPELGQPQHFGDGTRLSIL.

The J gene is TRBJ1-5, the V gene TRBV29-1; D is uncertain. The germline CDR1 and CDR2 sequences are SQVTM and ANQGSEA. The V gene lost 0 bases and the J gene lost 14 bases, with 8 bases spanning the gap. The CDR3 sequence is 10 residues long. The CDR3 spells CSVEDRSEHF. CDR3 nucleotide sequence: TGCAGCGTTGAAGACAGGAGTGAGCATTTT.

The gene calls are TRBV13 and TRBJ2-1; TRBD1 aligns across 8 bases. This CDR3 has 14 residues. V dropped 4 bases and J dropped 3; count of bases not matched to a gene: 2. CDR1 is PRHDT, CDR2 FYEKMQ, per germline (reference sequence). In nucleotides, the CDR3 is TGTGCCAGCAGCTCGACAGGGGTCTACAATGAGCAGTTCTTC. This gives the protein CASSSTGVYNEQFF. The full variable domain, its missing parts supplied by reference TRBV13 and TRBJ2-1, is AAGVIQSPRHLIKEKRETATLKCYPIPRHDTVYWYQQGPGQDPQFLISFYEKMQSDKGSIPDRFSAQQFSDYHSELNMSSLELGDSALYFCASSSTGVYNEQFFGPGTRLTVL.

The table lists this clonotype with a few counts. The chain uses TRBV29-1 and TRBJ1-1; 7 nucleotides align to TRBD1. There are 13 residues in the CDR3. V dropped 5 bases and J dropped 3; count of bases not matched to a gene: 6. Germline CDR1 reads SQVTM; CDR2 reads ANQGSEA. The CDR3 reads CSVMDRWYTEAFF. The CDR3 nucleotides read TGCAGCGTTATGGACAGGTGGTACACTGAAGCTTTCTTT.

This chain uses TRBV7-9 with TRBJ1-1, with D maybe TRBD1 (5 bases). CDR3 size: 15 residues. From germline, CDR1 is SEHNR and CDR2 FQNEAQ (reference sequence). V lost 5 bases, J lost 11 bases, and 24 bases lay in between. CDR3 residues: CASSPGEDYRGGAFF. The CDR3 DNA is TGTGCCAGCAGCCCTGGGGAAGATTATAGGGGTGGTGCTTTCTTT.

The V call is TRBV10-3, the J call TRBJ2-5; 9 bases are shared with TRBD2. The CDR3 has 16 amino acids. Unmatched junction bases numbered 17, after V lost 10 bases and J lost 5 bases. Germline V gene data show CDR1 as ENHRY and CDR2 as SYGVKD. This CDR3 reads CATSGNAGGTFETQYF. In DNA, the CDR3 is TGTGCCACTTCGGGTAACGCGGGGGGGACTTTTGAGACCCAGTACTTC.

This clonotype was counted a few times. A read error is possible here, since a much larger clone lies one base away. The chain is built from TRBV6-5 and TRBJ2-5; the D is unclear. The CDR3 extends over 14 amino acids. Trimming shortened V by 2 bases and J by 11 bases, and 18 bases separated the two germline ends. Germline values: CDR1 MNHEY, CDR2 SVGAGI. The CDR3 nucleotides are TGTGCCAGCAGTTACCTTAGCAGGCGCGGTGAGCAGTACTTC. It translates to CASSYLSRRGEQYF.

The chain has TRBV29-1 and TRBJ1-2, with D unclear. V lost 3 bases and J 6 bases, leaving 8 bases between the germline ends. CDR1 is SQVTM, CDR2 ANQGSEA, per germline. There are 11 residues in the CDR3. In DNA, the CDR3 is TGCAGCGTTGATAGGGCGGATGGCTACACCTTC. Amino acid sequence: CSVDRADGYTF.

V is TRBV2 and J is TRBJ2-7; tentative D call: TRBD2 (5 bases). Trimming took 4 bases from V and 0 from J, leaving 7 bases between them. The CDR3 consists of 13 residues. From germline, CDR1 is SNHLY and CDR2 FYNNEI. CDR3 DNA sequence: TGTGCCAGCAGTGCGGGGTACTCCTACGAGCAGTACTTC. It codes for CASSAGYSYEQYF.